This TCR beta chain was retrieved from a study of memory CD4+ T cells and cytomegalovirus serostatus. Study-wide context: Of the healthy Belgian adults, roughly ten were CMV seropositive and about 24 seronegative.

This clone was counted once. Its antigen remains unknown. Whole-study results and caveats: About two fifths of the roughly 160 known CMV-associated TCRbeta sequences appeared in CD4+ memory. Suggested: most of the CMV-linked TCR signature lies in CD4+ memory cells.

Clones were read by immunoSEQ multiplex PCR, and TCRdb kept only the in-frame ones, dropping some. The profile shows some 47,000 clones, about 73% of them singletons. The sort gate was single viable CD3+CD4+CD8-CD45RO+ cells for memory CD4+ T cells. The clonotype was recovered from an adult in good health and CMV-seronegative. Sequencing input: memory CD4+ T cells from blood.

The CDR3 DNA sequence: TGCGCCAGCAGCAACGGAGAAGAAAAACTGTTTTTT. Translation: CASSNGEEKLFF. The chain links TRBV5-1 to TRBJ1-4; no reliable D call. This CDR3 is 12 amino acids long. Germline V gives CDR1 SGHRS, CDR2 YFSETQ. The ends were cut back, 4 bases at V and 8 bases at J, with 9 bases in the middle.